This T cell receptor (beta chain) is from a study of Graves' ophthalmopathy and Graves' hyperthyroidism. Amplified material comprised TCR beta CDR3 regions derived from RNA transcripts. First-round RT-PCR used HTBI primers; second-round multiplex PCR followed. MiXCR, applied by TCRdb to the multiplex PCR reads, yields one record per CDR3 protein. The table lists 650,000 to 900,000 distinct CDR3 sequences, 40% of them singletons. Germline V CDR1 and CDR2: SGHTA, FQGNSA. This CDR3 has 15 residues. Comment on this clonotype: Sequence at one end of the junction differs from germline and may be a read error.

Material for sequencing was peripheral blood. This TCR derives from an adult man with Graves' ophthalmopathy. This chain links TRBV7-2 with TRBJ2-7, with 8 nucleotides matching TRBD1. The CDR3 sequence: CASSPSQGALWEQYF. The CDR3 DNA sequence: TGCGCCAGCAGCCCCTCCCAGGGGGCTTTGTGGGAGCAGTACTTC.